The clone carrying this T cell receptor (beta chain) was counted once. CDR3 length: 14 residues. After removal of 6 bases from V and 6 bases from J, the junction contained 7 bases not matched to a gene. The germline V gene has CDR1 MNHEY and CDR2 SMNVEV (reference sequence). This specimen comes from a study of blood T cell repertoires in COVID-19. Study-level information: The study drew acute and convalescent COVID-19 samples from the United States, Italy and Spain.

As processed by the authors: For nucleated cells, counts were estimated from reference gene primer amplification. Data came from immunoSEQ multiplex PCR; TCRdb stores just in-frame clones and leaves some out. The D gene and trimming were derived from the DNA, and the V and J assignments and clone size from that table. There are 94,000 or so clones in the sample; 88% occur only once, and 4.5% to 6% lies in the top ten. The origin of this receptor is an elderly woman with active COVID-19. The sequenced sample was peripheral blood. The V call is TRBV27, the J call TRBJ2-4; 8 nucleotides align to TRBD1. The CDR3, as DNA: TGTGCCAGCAGCGGACAGGGCTTTAGAAACATTCAGTACTTC. It specifies CASSGQGFRNIQYF.